This is a list of T cell receptor beta chains from one sample in a study of shared clonotypes between healthy human individuals. The assay was immunoSEQ multiplex PCR, and TCRdb's table has in-frame clones only and misses some. The sample includes millions of clones, more than 85% of them seen just once. Material for sequencing was naive CD8+ T cells from PBMCs. Receptor source: a man aged 18-30 years in good health. Some clones in this sample may be carry-over from other donors' samples. CDR3s include the opening cysteine and the closing phenylalanine or tryptophan. D genes are given only for firm matches. Part of the rows lack a size; the others show once, few, many or a class for expanded clones.

V gene: TRBV18
J gene: TRBJ1-4
clone size: .
D gene: .
CDR3 DNA: TGTGCCAGCTCACCAAGAAGGTCGGGCGATAATGAAAAACTGTTTTTT
CDR3 protein: CASSPRRSGDNEKLFF

V gene: TRBV6-1
J gene: TRBJ2-3
clone size: .
D gene: TRBD2
CDR3 DNA: TGTGCCAGCAGTGAGACCCGGCGGGAGGGGCCAAACACAGATACGCAGTATTTT
CDR3 protein: CASSETRREGPNTDTQYF

V gene: TRBV15
J gene: TRBJ2-5
clone size: .
D gene: .
CDR3 DNA: TGTGCCACGGGGGGGCGGGAGACCCAGTACTTC
CDR3 protein: CATGGRETQYF

V gene: TRBV11-2
J gene: TRBJ2-7
clone size: .
D gene: .
CDR3 DNA: TGTGCCAGCAGCTTTGCCCGGATGAGGGCCTACGAGCAGTACTTC
CDR3 protein: CASSFARMRAYEQYF

V gene: TRBV7-8
J gene: TRBJ2-5
clone size: .
D gene: TRBD1
CDR3 DNA: TGTGCCAGCAGCTCTAACAGGGGTGAGACCCAGTACTTC
CDR3 protein: CASSSNRGETQYF

V gene: TRBV19
J gene: TRBJ2-1
clone size: .
D gene: TRBD1
CDR3 DNA: TGTGCCAGTAGTCAATTTTCTACAGGGGGGGAGCAGTTCTTC
CDR3 protein: CASSQFSTGGEQFF

V gene: TRBV12-5
J gene: TRBJ1-2
clone size: once
D gene: .
CDR3 DNA: TGTGCTAGTGGTTTGGTCCCCCTCGCGGAGCTGACGACCCGCTATGGCTACACCTTC
CDR3 protein: CASGLVPLAELTTRYGYTF

V gene: TRBV6-1
J gene: TRBJ2-7
clone size: few
D gene: .
CDR3 DNA: TGTGCCAGCAGTGAAGCATGGGGTGGAGGCTACGAGCAGTACTTC
CDR3 protein: CASSEAWGGGYEQYF

V gene: TRBV27
J gene: TRBJ2-5
clone size: .
D gene: TRBD2
CDR3 DNA: TGTGCCAGCAGTTACACGACTAGCGGGAGGGGCCCCCAAGAGACCCAGTACTTC
CDR3 protein: CASSYTTSGRGPQETQYF

V gene: TRBV27
J gene: TRBJ2-7
clone size: few
D gene: .
CDR3 DNA: TGTGCCAGCAGTTTTGGGTCCTACGAGCAGTACTTC
CDR3 protein: CASSFGSYEQYF

V gene: TRBV29-1
J gene: TRBJ1-2
clone size: few
D gene: .
CDR3 DNA: TGCAGCGTTGTAAGCCACAATAACTATGGCTACACCTTC
CDR3 protein: CSVVSHNNYGYTF

V gene: TRBV7-9
J gene: TRBJ2-1
clone size: .
D gene: .
CDR3 DNA: TGTGCCAGCAGCTTAATCCAGCGGGACAATGAGCAGTTCTTC
CDR3 protein: CASSLIQRDNEQFF

V gene: TRBV5-4
J gene: TRBJ2-7
clone size: once
D gene: .
CDR3 DNA: TGTGCCAGCAGCTTTCAGGGAATTACCTCCTACGAGCAGTACTTC
CDR3 protein: CASSFQGITSYEQYF

V gene: TRBV2
J gene: TRBJ2-7
clone size: .
D gene: TRBD2
CDR3 DNA: TGTGCCAGCAGTTCTAGCGGGAGTAATGTCTACGAGCAGTACTTC
CDR3 protein: CASSSSGSNVYEQYF

V gene: TRBV30
J gene: TRBJ2-7
clone size: .
D gene: .
CDR3 DNA: TGTGCCTGGAGTTACGGGACCGGCTCCCACGAGCAGTACTTC
CDR3 protein: CAWSYGTGSHEQYF

V gene: TRBV11-3
J gene: TRBJ2-1
clone size: .
D gene: .
CDR3 DNA: TGTGCCAGCAGCCCCACCGGGCCTAGGAGCTCCTACAATGAGCAGTTCTTC
CDR3 protein: CASSPTGPRSSYNEQFF

V gene: TRBV15
J gene: TRBJ1-2
clone size: .
D gene: .
CDR3 DNA: TGTGCCACCAGCAGAGGCGACAACACAGGGTTAGGTTTAGTGGGCTATGGCTACACCTTC
CDR3 protein: CATSRGDNTGLGLVGYGYTF

V gene: TRBV9
J gene: TRBJ2-7
clone size: .
D gene: .
CDR3 DNA: TGTGCCAGCAGCGTACAGGTAGGCGAGGACTACGAGCAGTACTTC
CDR3 protein: CASSVQVGEDYEQYF

V gene: TRBV5-1
J gene: TRBJ2-7
clone size: .
D gene: .
CDR3 DNA: TGCGCCAGCAGTCCAGACGGATCCTACGAGCAGTACTTC
CDR3 protein: CASSPDGSYEQYF

V gene: TRBV13
J gene: TRBJ2-7
clone size: .
D gene: .
CDR3 DNA: TGTGCCAGCAGTCTACAGGGATCCTACGAGCAGTACTTC
CDR3 protein: CASSLQGSYEQYF

V gene: TRBV13
J gene: TRBJ2-2
clone size: once
D gene: TRBD1
CDR3 DNA: TGTGCCAGCAGCTTGACAGGGGGCATGGCGGACACCGGGGAGCTGTTTTTT
CDR3 protein: CASSLTGGMADTGELFF

V gene: TRBV27
J gene: TRBJ1-5
clone size: .
D gene: .
CDR3 DNA: TGTGCCAGCAGGGGGGTCATGGGCAATCAGCCCCAGCATTTT
CDR3 protein: CASRGVMGNQPQHF

V gene: TRBV10-2
J gene: TRBJ2-1
clone size: .
D gene: .
CDR3 DNA: TGCGCCAGCATGCAGGGTTGGTCCGCCAATGAGCAGTTCTTC
CDR3 protein: CASMQGWSANEQFF

V gene: TRBV5-6
J gene: TRBJ1-1
clone size: .
D gene: TRBD1
CDR3 DNA: TGTGCCAGCAGCTTGGGGGCTCAGGGGGAAAAGAACACTGAAGCTTTCTTT
CDR3 protein: CASSLGAQGEKNTEAFF

V gene: TRBV11-2
J gene: TRBJ2-1
clone size: .
D gene: .
CDR3 DNA: TGTGCCAGCAGCTTATACAGGGATTTCGTCAATGAGCAGTTCTTC
CDR3 protein: CASSLYRDFVNEQFF

V gene: TRBV11-2
J gene: TRBJ2-5
clone size: .
D gene: TRBD1
CDR3 DNA: TGTGCCAGCAGCTCCCGGGACAGTTTTCAAGAGACCCAGTACTTC
CDR3 protein: CASSSRDSFQETQYF

V gene: TRBV9
J gene: TRBJ2-7
clone size: .
D gene: .
CDR3 DNA: TGTGCCAGCAGCGTCGACCTTGCAGGGGGGAGCTACGAGCAGTACTTC
CDR3 protein: CASSVDLAGGSYEQYF

V gene: TRBV6-5
J gene: TRBJ1-5
clone size: .
D gene: .
CDR3 DNA: TGTGCCAGCAGGGGACGGAATAGCAATCAGCCCCAGCATTTT
CDR3 protein: CASRGRNSNQPQHF

V gene: TRBV6-5
J gene: TRBJ2-2
clone size: .
D gene: .
CDR3 DNA: TGTGCCAGCAGTTACTCGATAGCGTCCACCGGGGAGCTGTTTTTT
CDR3 protein: CASSYSIASTGELFF